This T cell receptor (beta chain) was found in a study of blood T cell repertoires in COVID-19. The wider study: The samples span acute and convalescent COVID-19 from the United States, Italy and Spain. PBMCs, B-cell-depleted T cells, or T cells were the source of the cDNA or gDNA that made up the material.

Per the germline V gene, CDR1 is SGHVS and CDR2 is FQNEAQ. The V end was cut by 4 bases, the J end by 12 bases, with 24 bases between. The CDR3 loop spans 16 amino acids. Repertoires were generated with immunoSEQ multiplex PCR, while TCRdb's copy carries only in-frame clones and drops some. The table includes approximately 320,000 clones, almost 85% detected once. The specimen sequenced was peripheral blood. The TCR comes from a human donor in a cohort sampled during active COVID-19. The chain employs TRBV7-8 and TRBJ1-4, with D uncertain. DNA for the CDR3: TGTGCCAGCAGCTCGAGGACGGATCCCGGGAGCGGTGAACTGTTTTTT. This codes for CASSSRTDPGSGELFF. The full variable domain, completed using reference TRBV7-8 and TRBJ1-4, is GAGVSQSPRYKVAKRGQDVALRCDPISGHVSLFWYQQALGQGPEFLTYFQNEAQLDKSGLPSDRFFAERPEGSVSTLKIQRTQQEDSAVYLCASSSRTDPGSGELFFGSGTQLSVL.